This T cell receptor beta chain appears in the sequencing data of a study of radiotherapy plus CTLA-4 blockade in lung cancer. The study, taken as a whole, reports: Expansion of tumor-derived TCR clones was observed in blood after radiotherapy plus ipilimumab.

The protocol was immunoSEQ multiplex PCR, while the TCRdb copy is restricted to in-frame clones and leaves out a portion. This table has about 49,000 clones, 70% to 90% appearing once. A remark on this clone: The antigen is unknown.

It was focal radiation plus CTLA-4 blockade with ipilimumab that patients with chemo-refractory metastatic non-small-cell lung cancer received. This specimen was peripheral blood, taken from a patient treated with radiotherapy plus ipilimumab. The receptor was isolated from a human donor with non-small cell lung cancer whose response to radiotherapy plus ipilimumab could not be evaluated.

CDR3 in DNA: TGTGCCAGCAGTCCACGGGACATAGGCACCGGGGAGCTGTTTTTT. This sequence encodes CASSPRDIGTGELFF. The chain joins TRBV28 to TRBJ2-2, with D possibly matching TRBD1 (6 bases). Germline V gene data show CDR1 as MDHEN and CDR2 as SYDVKM. V was clipped by 5 bases and J by 4 bases, with 14 bases between them. The CDR3 is 15 amino acids. Combining the CDR3 with reference TRBV28 and TRBJ2-2 gives the whole variable domain DVKVTQSSRYLVKRTGEKVFLECVQDMDHENMFWYRQDPGLGLRLIYFSYDVKMKEKGDIPEGYSVSREKKERFSLILESASTNQTSMYLCASSPRDIGTGELFFGEGSRLTVL.